This passage covers 11 T cell receptor beta chains from one sample sequenced in a study of control samples from healthy donors and cancer patients. Produced via immunoSEQ multiplex PCR; TCRdb's table is partial and in-frame only. In the table there are about 97,000 clones, 90% to 95% of which are singletons. The specimen sequenced was blood. The receptors derive from a woman under 30 in good health.

The rearrangement uses TRBV29-1 and TRBJ1-5, with D unresolved. This CDR3 is built from 13 residues. V lost 4 bases and J lost 2, with 9 bases in between. CDR1 and CDR2 from the germline V gene are SQVTM and ANQGSEA. Here the CDR3 reads CSVGHTRNQPQHF. The CDR3 coding sequence is TGCAGCGTTGGCCATACCCGCAATCAGCCCCAGCATTTT.

This clone was seen a single time. V is TRBV6-6 and J is TRBJ1-5; no firm D call. Trimming left V 8 bases short and J 3 bases short, with 17 bases between. Germline values: CDR1 MNHNY, CDR2 SVGAGI (reference sequence). The CDR3 has 15 residues. The CDR3 sequence is CASQTLAGVNQPQHF. The CDR3 DNA sequence: TGTGCCAGCCAGACCTTGGCGGGAGTCAATCAGCCCCAGCATTTT.

The chain is built from TRBV7-9 and TRBJ2-1, with a possible D match to TRBD1 (5 bases). V lost 1 base and J lost 2, with 12 bases in between. The CDR3 has 16 amino acids. The germline CDR1 and CDR2 sequences are SEHNR and FQNEAQ (reference sequence). The CDR3 protein is CASSLEEGAAYNEQFF. As DNA, the CDR3 is TGTGCCAGCAGCTTAGAGGAAGGGGCTGCCTACAATGAGCAGTTCTTC.

The chain employs TRBV5-1 and TRBJ1-4, with D perhaps TRBD1 (6 bases). The V end lost 4 bases, the J end lost 5 bases, and 12 bases lay between the germline ends. The CDR3 has 14 amino acids. CDR1 and CDR2 (germline): SGHRS, YFSETQ. The CDR3: CASSPGTRNEKLFF. In DNA form, the CDR3 reads TGCGCCAGCAGCCCCGGGACACGGAATGAAAAACTGTTTTTT.

The genes are TRBV24-1 and TRBJ2-1; D remains ambiguous. CDR3 length: 13 residues. V dropped 9 bases and J dropped 5 bases, with 13 bases sitting between them. The V gene's germline CDR1 is KGHDR and CDR2 SFDVKD. The CDR3 spells CATGRDSNNEQFF. CDR3 sequence (DNA): TGTGCCACCGGCCGAGACTCGAACAATGAGCAGTTCTTC.

V gene TRBV5-1 combines with J gene TRBJ2-5; 8 bases line up with TRBD2. The CDR3 has 16 amino acids. V gave up 5 bases and J gave up 4 bases; unmatched junction bases: 13. Germline values: CDR1 SGHRS, CDR2 YFSETQ. CDR3 bases: TGCGCCAGCAGGAGTTATGTCGGGGGGGCTGGAGAGACCCAGTACTTC. This sequence encodes CASRSYVGGAGETQYF.

This clone has a single count. The chain links TRBV6-5 to TRBJ2-1; D is unresolved. Germline CDR1 is MNHEY and CDR2 is SVGAGI. Deletions cut 2 bases from V and 5 bases from J, with 1 base between. This CDR3 is 11 amino acids long. The CDR3 DNA reads as TGTGCCAGCAGTTACGACAATGAGCAGTTCTTC. This codes for CASSYDNEQFF.

V and J are TRBV5-4 and TRBJ1-1; D unclear. The CDR3 consists of 14 residues. V was pared by 5 bases and J by 1 base, with 12 bases between. CDR1 and CDR2 from the germline V gene are SGHNT and YYREEE (reference sequence). CDR3 DNA sequence: TGTGCCAGCAGTTCTGGGGAGGGGAACACTGAAGCTTTCTTT. Its translation is CASSSGEGNTEAFF.

Written as DNA, the CDR3 is TGCAGCGTTCTTATACTGGAGTTGGGTACAGATACGCAGTATTTT. It yields the protein CSVLILELGTDTQYF. V usage is TRBV29-1 and J usage is TRBJ2-3; D not resolved. The CDR3 is 15 residues long. V dropped 5 bases and J dropped 3 bases, with 18 bases sitting between them. CDR1 and CDR2 from the germline V gene are SQVTM and ANQGSEA.

The chain uses TRBV9 and TRBJ2-7; the match to TRBD2 covers 7 bases. The CDR3 totals 12 residues. Trimming cost V 3 bases and J 4 bases; bases outside gene matches: 1. The V gene's germline CDR1 is SGDLS and CDR2 YYNGEE. The CDR3 protein is CASSAGGYEQYF. CDR3 nucleotides: TGTGCCAGCAGCGCCGGGGGGTACGAGCAGTACTTC.

This clone appeared a single time. CDR3 loop: CASRDGTSVGEQFF. CDR3 bases: TGTGCCAGCAGGGACGGGACTAGCGTGGGTGAGCAGTTCTTC. The chain uses TRBV6-4 and TRBJ2-1, with 10 bases identical to TRBD2. J was trimmed by 9 bases and V by 6 bases; bases with no gene match: 8. This CDR3 spans 14 amino acids. Germline loops: CDR1 MRHNA, CDR2 SNTAGT.